This entry is about one T cell receptor beta chain. Its target is unknown. Clones were sequenced by immunoSEQ multiplex PCR, and TCRdb holds only the in-frame ones, with some missing. The table has 800,000 to 1,200,000 clones, approximately 78% seen once. This entry belongs to a study of shared clonotypes between healthy human individuals. General study points: The naive CD4 repertoires of a handful of donors were compared, and 5% to 6.5% of clonotypes were shared.

Material: memory CD4+ T cells from PBMCs. Specified subset: CD45RA-negative fraction. The receptor's source is a man aged 18 to 29 in good health. Some clones in this sample may be carry-over from other donors' samples.

CDR3 DNA sequence: TGTGCCAGCAGGCCTCCAGGGTGGGACTATGGCTACACCTTC. It is translated as CASRPPGWDYGYTF. The V and J genes are TRBV28 and TRBJ1-2; TRBD1 might be the D (5 bases). CDR1 and CDR2 (germline): MDHEN, SYDVKM. The CDR3 runs 14 residues. V lost 6 bases to trimming and J lost 3 bases, with 14 bases between them.